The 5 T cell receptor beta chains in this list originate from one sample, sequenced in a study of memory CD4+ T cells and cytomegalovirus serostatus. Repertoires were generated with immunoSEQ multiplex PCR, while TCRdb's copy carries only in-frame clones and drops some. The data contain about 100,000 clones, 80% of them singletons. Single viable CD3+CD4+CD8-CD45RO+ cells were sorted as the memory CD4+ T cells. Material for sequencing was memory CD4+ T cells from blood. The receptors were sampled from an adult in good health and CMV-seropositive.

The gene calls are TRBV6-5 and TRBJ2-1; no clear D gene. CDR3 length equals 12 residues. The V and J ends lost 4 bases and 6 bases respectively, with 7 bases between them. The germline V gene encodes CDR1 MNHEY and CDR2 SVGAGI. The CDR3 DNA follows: TGTGCCAGCAGTTCTCCCCCCAATGAGCAGTTCTTC. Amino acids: CASSSPPNEQFF.

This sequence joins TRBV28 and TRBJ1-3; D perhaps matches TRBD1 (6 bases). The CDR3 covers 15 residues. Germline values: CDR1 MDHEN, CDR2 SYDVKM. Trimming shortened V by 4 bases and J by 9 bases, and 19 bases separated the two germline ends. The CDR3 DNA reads TGTGCCAGCAGTTCCGCCGGGACATTAGTCGCCACCATATATTTT. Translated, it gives CASSSAGTLVATIYF.

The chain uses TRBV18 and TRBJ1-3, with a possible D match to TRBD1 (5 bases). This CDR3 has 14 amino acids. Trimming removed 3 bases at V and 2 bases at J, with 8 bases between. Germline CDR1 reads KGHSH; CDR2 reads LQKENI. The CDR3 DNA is TGTGCCAGCTCACCGGCAGGGACTGGAAACACCATATATTTT. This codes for CASSPAGTGNTIYF.

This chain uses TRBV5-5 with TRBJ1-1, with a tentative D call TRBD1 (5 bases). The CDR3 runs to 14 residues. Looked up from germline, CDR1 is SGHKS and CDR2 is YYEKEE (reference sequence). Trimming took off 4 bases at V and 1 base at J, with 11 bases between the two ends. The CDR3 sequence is CASSRSGTNTEAFF. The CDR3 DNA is TGTGCCAGCAGCCGATCAGGGACGAACACTGAAGCTTTCTTT.

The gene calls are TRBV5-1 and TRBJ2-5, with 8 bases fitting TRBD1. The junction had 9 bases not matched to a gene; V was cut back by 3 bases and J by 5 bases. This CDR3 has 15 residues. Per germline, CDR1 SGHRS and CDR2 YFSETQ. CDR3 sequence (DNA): TGCGCCAGCAGCTCACAGGGGGTGAAAGCGGAGACCCAGTACTTC. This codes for CASSSQGVKAETQYF.